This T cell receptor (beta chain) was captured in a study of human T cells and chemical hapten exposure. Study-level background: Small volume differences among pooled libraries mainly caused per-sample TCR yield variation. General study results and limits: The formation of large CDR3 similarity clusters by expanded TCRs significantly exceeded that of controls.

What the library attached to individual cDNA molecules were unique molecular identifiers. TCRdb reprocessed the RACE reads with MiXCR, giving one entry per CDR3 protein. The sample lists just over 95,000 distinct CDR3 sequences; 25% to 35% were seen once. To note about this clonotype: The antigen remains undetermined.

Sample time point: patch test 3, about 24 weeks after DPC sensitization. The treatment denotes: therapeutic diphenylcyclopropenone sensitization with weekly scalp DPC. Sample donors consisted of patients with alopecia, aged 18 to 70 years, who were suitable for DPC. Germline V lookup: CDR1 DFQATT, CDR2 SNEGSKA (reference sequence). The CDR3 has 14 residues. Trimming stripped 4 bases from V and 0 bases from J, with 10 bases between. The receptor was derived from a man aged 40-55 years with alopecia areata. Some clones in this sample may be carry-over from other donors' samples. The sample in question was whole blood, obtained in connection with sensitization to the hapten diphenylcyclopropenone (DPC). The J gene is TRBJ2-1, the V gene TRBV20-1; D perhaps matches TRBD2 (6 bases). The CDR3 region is CSAMDYHSYNEQFF. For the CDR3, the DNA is TGCAGTGCTATGGACTACCACTCCTACAATGAGCAGTTCTTC.